This T cell receptor beta chain came from a study of T cells in Graves' hyperthyroidism and ophthalmopathy. Study-wide results and caveats: Blood shared most expanded thyroid clonotypes above 0.001.

This clonotype was seen ten or more times. What it recognizes is unknown. TCR beta CDR3 sequences were amplified from RNA transcripts. During a first-round RT-PCR of the TCR CDR3, the HTBI primer set was used. TCRdb re-derived calls from the multiplex PCR reads in MiXCR, one entry per CDR3 protein. Of under 350,000 distinct CDR3 sequences listed, less than 30% are singletons. CDR3 size: 14 residues. Per germline, CDR1 MGHRA and CDR2 YSYEKL. The V gene lost 2 bases and the J gene lost 9 bases, with 14 bases spanning the gap. This sample holds PBMCs from less than 13 ml fresh peripheral blood. V is TRBV4-1 and J is TRBJ1-5; D might be TRBD1 (6 bases). Sequencing was performed on blood. This sequence was found in a man aged 35-49 years with Graves' hyperthyroidism that later progressed to Graves' ophthalmopathy. CDR3 bases: TGCGCCAGCAGCCAAAGGGACATTTCTGTGCCCCAGCATTTT. Its protein is CASSQRDISVPQHF.